A single sample gave rise to the 14 T cell receptor beta chains below, sequenced in a study of blood T cell repertoires in COVID-19. TCRdb's table, derived via immunoSEQ multiplex PCR, lists solely in-frame clones and lacks some. The data hold around 130,000 clones, with more than 80% observed a single time. Input material: peripheral blood. The receptor set was obtained from a man in his 70s with active or convalescent COVID-19.

This clone came up once. The rearrangement joins TRBV5-1 to TRBJ2-2; D gene ambiguous. The V gene's germline CDR1 is SGHRS and CDR2 YFSETQ. CDR3 length equals 15 residues. V was pared by 0 bases and J by 5 bases, with 11 bases between. CDR3: CASSLGGSRTGELFF. CDR3 bases: TGCGCCAGCAGCTTGGGCGGTAGTCGGACCGGGGAGCTGTTTTTT. Variable domain in full (rest from reference TRBV5-1 and TRBJ2-2): KAGVTQTPRYLIKTRGQQVTLSCSPISGHRSVSWYQQTPGQGLQFLFEYFSETQRNKGNFPGRFSGRQFSNSRSEMNVSTLELGDSALYLCASSLGGSRTGELFFGEGSRLTVL.

This rearrangement joins TRBV2 to TRBJ2-1, with D perhaps matching TRBD2 (5 bases). This CDR3 has 13 residues. Germline V CDR1 and CDR2: SNHLY, FYNNEI. Trimming removed 5 bases from V and 10 bases from J, with 15 bases in between. The CDR3 spells CASSFNPDWEQFF. In DNA, the CDR3 is TGTGCCAGCAGTTTTAACCCGGACTGGGAGCAGTTCTTC.

The chain carries TRBV5-1 and TRBJ2-6; 10 bases fit TRBD2. The CDR3 consists of 17 residues. Germline V gene lookup returns CDR1 SGHRS and CDR2 YFSETQ. Unmatched junction bases numbered 1, after V lost 0 bases and J lost 1 base. The CDR3 is CASSLALAGSGANVLTF. DNA for the CDR3: TGCGCCAGCAGCTTGGCACTAGCGGGGTCTGGGGCCAACGTCCTGACTTTC.

This clone was seen just once. The chain combines TRBV6-5 with TRBJ2-7; 7 bases line up with TRBD1. The CDR3 consists of 14 residues. V was pared by 5 bases and J by 3 bases, with 7 bases of the junction left unmatched. CDR1 is MNHEY and CDR2 is SVGAGI in the germline V gene. CDR3 residues: CASSTGTELYEQYF. CDR3 bases: TGTGCCAGCAGTACCGGGACAGAACTCTACGAGCAGTACTTC.

The J gene is TRBJ2-2, the V gene TRBV2; 9 bases map to TRBD2. The V and J ends lost 6 bases and 2 bases, in that order; junction bases with no gene match: 10. The germline gives CDR1 SNHLY, CDR2 FYNNEI. The CDR3 totals 17 residues. CDR3 in amino acids: CASSSWEGTSNTGELFF. The CDR3 nucleotides are TGTGCCAGCAGCTCCTGGGAGGGGACTAGCAACACCGGGGAGCTGTTTTTT.

The genes are TRBV5-1 and TRBJ1-1; no reliable D call. Deletions cut 2 bases from V and 0 bases from J, with 8 bases between. The CDR3 covers 14 residues. CDR1 is SGHRS, CDR2 YFSETQ, per germline. CDR3 region: CASSFSLMNTEAFF. Written as DNA, the CDR3 is TGCGCCAGCAGCTTTTCCCTAATGAACACTGAAGCTTTCTTT.

The chain has TRBV28 and TRBJ1-5, with D perhaps TRBD1 (5 bases). Germline-derived CDR1 and CDR2 are MDHEN and SYDVKM. The germline V and J ends were trimmed by 9 bases and 4 bases, with 7 bases remaining between them. This CDR3 contains 11 residues. The CDR3 nucleotides are TGTGCCAGTGGGGGGAATCAGCCCCAGCATTTT. It codes for CASGGNQPQHF.

This chain uses TRBV15 with TRBJ2-1, with 10 bases identical to TRBD2. The V and J ends lost 9 bases and 6 bases, in that order; junction bases with no gene match: 11. The CDR3 spans 15 residues. Germline lookup yields CDR1 LNHNV and CDR2 YYDKDF (reference sequence). CDR3: CATTLRTSGSNEQFF. For the CDR3, the DNA is TGTGCCACTACTCTCCGGACTAGCGGTTCCAATGAGCAGTTCTTC.

This chain connects TRBV28 to TRBJ1-6; 9 bases are shared with TRBD1. CDR1 and CDR2 from the germline V gene are MDHEN and SYDVKM. This CDR3 has 15 residues. The V segment lost 7 bases and the J segment 10 bases; nucleotides outside the gene matches: 11. In DNA form, the CDR3 reads TGTGCCAGCACTCCTCCGACAGGGGGGTTATCACCCCTCCACTTT. Translated: CASTPPTGGLSPLHF.

This chain uses TRBV14 with TRBJ1-6; possible D gene TRBD1, 5 bases. V lost 0 bases to trimming and J lost 14 bases, with 14 bases between them. Germline loops: CDR1 SGHDN, CDR2 FVKESK. The CDR3 consists of 14 residues. In DNA, the CDR3 is TGTGCCAGCAGCCAAGATTCGAAGGGGCCGGCCCTCCACTTT. Translated, it gives CASSQDSKGPALHF.

This chain links TRBV27 with TRBJ1-2; TRBD1 matches 7 bases. In germline, CDR1 is MNHEY, CDR2 SMNVEV (reference sequence). This CDR3 comprises 13 residues. Trimming removed 4 bases from V and 2 bases from J; junction bases left unmatched: 1. DNA for the CDR3: TGTGCCAGCAGTTCACAGGGGAACTATGGCTACACCTTC. Encoded protein: CASSSQGNYGYTF.

The V call is TRBV5-1, the J call TRBJ1-1; perhaps TRBD1 as D (6 bases). CDR1 and CDR2 (germline): SGHRS, YFSETQ. Trimming cost V 0 bases and J 0 bases, with 6 bases left between them. This CDR3 has 14 residues. CDR3 residues: CASSLGGLNTEAFF. For the CDR3, the DNA is TGCGCCAGCAGCTTGGGGGGGCTGAACACTGAAGCTTTCTTT.

The chain links TRBV6-5 to TRBJ1-1; 9 positions match TRBD1. The trim removed 7 bases at V and 1 base at J, leaving 7 bases unmatched. CDR3 length equals 15 residues. CDR1 is MNHEY and CDR2 is SVGAGI in the germline V gene. The CDR3 region is CASMRLQGANTEAFF. The CDR3 DNA reads TGTGCCAGCATGCGATTACAGGGGGCGAACACTGAAGCTTTCTTT.

The V gene is TRBV5-5, the J gene TRBJ2-7; 9 nucleotides line up with TRBD1. Looked up from germline, CDR1 is SGHKS and CDR2 is YYEKEE (reference sequence). Trimming took 4 bases from V and 5 from J; bases not matched to a gene: 10. The length of the CDR3 is 15 residues. CDR3 sequence (DNA): TGTGCCAGCAGCCGGACAGGGGCCTTGGGGGACGAGCAGTACTTC. It translates to CASSRTGALGDEQYF.